The 5 T cell receptor beta chains presented below share a single source sample, sequenced in a study of blood T cell repertoires in COVID-19. Assay used: immunoSEQ multiplex PCR; TCRdb lists only in-frame clones, some missing. The data hold over 450,000 clones, with 89% observed a single time. Material: peripheral blood. The receptors shown here come from a man between 18 and 29 years old with COVID-19, enrolled during active disease.

This rearrangement joins TRBV4-1 to TRBJ1-3; 7 bases match TRBD1. There are 16 residues in the CDR3. Looked up from germline, CDR1 is MGHRA and CDR2 is YSYEKL. V was clipped by 1 base and J by 5 bases; unmatched bases: 8. DNA of the CDR3: TGCGCCAGCAGCCAAGGACCCGGGACAGCTAGAAACACCATATATTTT. It specifies CASSQGPGTARNTIYF.

V and J are TRBV11-2 and TRBJ2-3; a weak D match, TRBD1 (5 bases). Germline-derived CDR1 and CDR2 are SGHAT and FQNNGV. CDR3 length equals 12 residues. With 5 bases removed from V and 5 bases from J, the gap between germline ends came to 8 bases. DNA for the CDR3: TGTGCCAGCAGCCCAGGGAAAGATACGCAGTATTTT. Translated: CASSPGKDTQYF. Full variable domain (remainder filled in from reference TRBV11-2 and TRBJ2-3): EAGVAQSPRYKIIEKRQSVAFWCNPISGHATLYWYQQILGQGPKLLIQFQNNGVVDDSQLPKDRFSAERLKGVDSTLKIQPAKLEDSAVYLCASSPGKDTQYFGPGTRLTVL.

V usage is TRBV2 and J usage is TRBJ2-3, with 8 positions matching TRBD2. CDR3 size: 15 residues. Germline V lookup: CDR1 SNHLY, CDR2 FYNNEI. The ends lost 2 bases at V and 0 bases at J; junction bases unmatched: 1. CDR3 DNA sequence: TGTGCCAGCAGTGAAACTAGCGGTAGCACAGATACGCAGTATTTT. Translating it yields CASSETSGSTDTQYF.

V is TRBV4-1 and J is TRBJ2-7; TRBD2 matches at 7 bases. Germline values: CDR1 MGHRA, CDR2 YSYEKL. Trimming removed 1 base from V and 9 bases from J; junction bases left unmatched: 12. The CDR3 has 15 residues. This CDR3 is CASSQAPLATEWQYF. CDR3 in DNA: TGCGCCAGCAGCCAAGCCCCACTAGCGACTGAGTGGCAGTACTTC.

The table lists this clone with a count of one. The rearrangement uses TRBV24-1 and TRBJ2-7; TRBD1 matches at 9 bases. The CDR3 contains 14 residues. V lost 4 bases to trimming and J lost 5 bases; unmatched junction nucleotides: 5. CDR1 KGHDR and CDR2 SFDVKD come from the germline V gene. The CDR3 protein is CATSDGQGIHEQYF. CDR3 coding DNA: TGTGCCACCAGTGACGGACAGGGGATCCACGAGCAGTACTTC.